The present TCR beta chain was sequenced within a study of T-cell reconstitution after alpha-beta-depleted transplantation in children. For TCRbeta, the library was prepared with unique molecular identifiers. From the PCR reads, TCRdb called clonotypes with MiXCR, one entry per CDR3 protein. The sample lists about 610,000 distinct CDR3 sequences; roughly 10% were seen once. The CDR3 is 10 residues long. CDR1 and CDR2 from the germline V gene are SQVTM and ANQGSEA. Trimming took 1 base from V and 12 from J, leaving 10 bases between them. The clonotype was recovered from a human donor who donated a stem cell graft to a child with acute myeloid leukemia. The material was PBMCs from the stem cell graft donor, obtained from the stem cell graft. The J gene is TRBJ2-7, the V gene TRBV29-1; D is unresolved. CDR3 DNA sequence: TGCAGCGTTGAAGTGGGTCTACGGTACTTC. Translation: CSVEVGLRYF.